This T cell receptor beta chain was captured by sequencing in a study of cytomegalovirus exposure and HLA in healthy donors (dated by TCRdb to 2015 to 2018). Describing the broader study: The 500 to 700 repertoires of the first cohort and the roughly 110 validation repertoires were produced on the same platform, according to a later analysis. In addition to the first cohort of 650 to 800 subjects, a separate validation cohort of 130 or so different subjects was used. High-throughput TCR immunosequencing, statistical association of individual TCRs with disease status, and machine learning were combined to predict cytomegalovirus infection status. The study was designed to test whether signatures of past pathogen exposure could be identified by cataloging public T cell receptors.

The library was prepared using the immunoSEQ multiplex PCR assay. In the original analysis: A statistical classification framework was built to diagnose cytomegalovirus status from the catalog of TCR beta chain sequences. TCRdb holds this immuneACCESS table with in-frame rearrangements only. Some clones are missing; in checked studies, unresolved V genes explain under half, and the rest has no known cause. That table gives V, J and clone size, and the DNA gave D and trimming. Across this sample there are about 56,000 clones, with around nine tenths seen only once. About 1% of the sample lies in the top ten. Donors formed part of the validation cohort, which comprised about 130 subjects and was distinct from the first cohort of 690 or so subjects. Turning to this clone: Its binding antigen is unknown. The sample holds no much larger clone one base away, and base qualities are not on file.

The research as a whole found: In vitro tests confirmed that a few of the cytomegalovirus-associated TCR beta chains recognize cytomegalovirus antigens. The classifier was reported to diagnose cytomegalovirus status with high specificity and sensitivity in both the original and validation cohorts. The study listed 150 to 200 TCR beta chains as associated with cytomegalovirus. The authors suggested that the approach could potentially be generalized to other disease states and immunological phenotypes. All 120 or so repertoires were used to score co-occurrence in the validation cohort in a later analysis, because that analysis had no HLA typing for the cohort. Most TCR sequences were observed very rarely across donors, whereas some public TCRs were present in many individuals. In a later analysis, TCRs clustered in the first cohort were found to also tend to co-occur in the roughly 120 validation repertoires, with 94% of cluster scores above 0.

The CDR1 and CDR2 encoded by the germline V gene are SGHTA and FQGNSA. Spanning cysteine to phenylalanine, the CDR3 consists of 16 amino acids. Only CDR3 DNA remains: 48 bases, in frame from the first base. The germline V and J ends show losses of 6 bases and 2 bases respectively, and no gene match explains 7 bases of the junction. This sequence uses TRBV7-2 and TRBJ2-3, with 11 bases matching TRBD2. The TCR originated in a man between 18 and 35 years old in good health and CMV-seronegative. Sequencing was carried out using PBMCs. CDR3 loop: CASSSTSGRDTDTQYF. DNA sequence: TGTGCCAGCAGTTCTACTAGCGGGAGAGACACAGATACGCAGTATTTT.